Each of the 24 T cell receptor beta chains below was sequenced from the same sample in a study of blood T cell repertoires in COVID-19 (dated by TCRdb to the early 2020s). Library construction relied on the immunoSEQ multiplex PCR assay. TCRdb obtained this table from immuneACCESS and retained in-frame rearrangements with V and J assigned. These tables miss some clones; where compared with another copy, unresolved V genes account for less than half of the shortfall, and the remainder is unexplained. This sample comprises hundreds of thousands of clones, over 65% of them detected only once. Approximately 2.5% of the sample goes to the ten largest clones. The sample was peripheral blood. The receptors originated from a woman aged 65 to 85 with active or convalescent COVID-19.

The genes are TRBV20-1 and TRBJ1-5; the D gene is possibly TRBD1 (5 bases). Germline V gene sequence: CDR1 DFQATT, CDR2 SNEGSKA (reference sequence). This CDR3 has 13 amino acids. V lost 3 bases, J lost 5 bases, and 11 bases lay in between. As DNA, the CDR3 is TGCAGTGCTAGTGGGCAGGGATATCAGCCCCAGCATTTT. Its translation: CSASGQGYQPQHF.

The rearrangement links TRBV28 to TRBJ2-7, with TRBD2 matching 8 bases. With V trimmed by 9 bases and J by 4 bases, 11 bases remained unmatched. The CDR3 has 14 amino acids. Germline CDR1 MDHEN, CDR2 SYDVKM. CDR3 DNA sequence: TGTGCCAGGGGCCCCGGCGGGAGGAATTACGAGCAGTACTTC. It codes for CARGPGGRNYEQYF.

The genes are TRBV5-4 and TRBJ1-1; perhaps TRBD1 as D (6 bases). Deletions cut 3 bases from V and 11 bases from J, with 23 bases between. CDR1 and CDR2 (germline): SGHNT, YYREEE (reference sequence). CDR3 size: 15 residues. CDR3 loop: CASSSREVGQTWAFF. The CDR3 DNA follows: TGTGCCAGCAGCTCCCGGGAGGTTGGACAGACGTGGGCTTTCTTT.

The genes are TRBV7-9 and TRBJ1-1; unclear D gene. This CDR3 has 13 amino acids. V lost 4 bases and J lost 0, with 6 bases in between. Germline V gene lookup returns CDR1 SEHNR and CDR2 FQNEAQ (reference sequence). The CDR3 protein is CASSWELNTEAFF. Written as DNA, the CDR3 is TGTGCCAGCAGCTGGGAGCTGAACACTGAAGCTTTCTTT.

V and J are TRBV18 and TRBJ1-1; D is possibly TRBD1 (6 bases). V was trimmed by 4 bases and J by 4 bases, leaving 19 bases between them. Per germline, CDR1 KGHSH and CDR2 LQKENI. The CDR3 totals 16 residues. CDR3 DNA: TGTGCCAGCTCACGCTCCTGGGTGGGGGCCGGCACTGAAGCTTTCTTT. Protein product: CASSRSWVGAGTEAFF.

This clone showed up just once. This chain joins TRBV18 and TRBJ2-3; 9 nucleotides match TRBD2. The junction had 8 bases not matched to a gene; V was cut back by 2 bases and J by 5 bases. The CDR3 is 16 residues long. Germline CDR1 is KGHSH and CDR2 is LQKENI. CDR3 loop: CASSPVAGVGKDTQYF. The CDR3 DNA reads TGTGCCAGCTCACCAGTAGCGGGAGTGGGTAAAGATACGCAGTATTTT.

The rearrangement joins TRBV10-1 to TRBJ1-1; D is ambiguous. This CDR3 is built from 9 residues. The germline gives CDR1 WNHNN, CDR2 SYGVQD (reference sequence). V lost 10 bases, J lost 11 bases, and 11 bases lay in between. The CDR3 protein is CATLTLAFF. Here the CDR3 DNA reads TGCGCCACCCTAACCCTCGCTTTCTTT.

The J gene is TRBJ2-1, the V gene TRBV28, with TRBD1 as a possible D gene (6 bases). CDR3 length equals 16 residues. Germline V gene lookup returns CDR1 MDHEN and CDR2 SYDVKM. V gave up 4 bases and J gave up 7 bases, with 20 bases separating them. The chain's CDR3 is CASSSSSGDILNEQFF. CDR3 nucleotide sequence: TGTGCCAGCAGTTCTAGTAGTGGGGACATTCTGAATGAGCAGTTCTTC.

CDR3 sequence (DNA): TGCAGCGCCGCCCGCCGGGACATCCTTGAAGCTTTCTTT. As protein: CSAARRDILEAFF. The V gene is TRBV29-1, the J gene TRBJ1-1; perhaps TRBD1 as D (6 bases). With 7 bases removed from V and 7 bases from J, the gap between germline ends came to 19 bases. CDR1 SQVTM and CDR2 ANQGSEA come from the germline V gene. The length of the CDR3 is 13 residues.

The chain uses TRBV15 and TRBJ1-4; no clear D gene. This CDR3 is built from 15 residues. Trimming took 1 base from V and 10 from J, leaving 16 bases between them. Germline CDR1 LNHNV, CDR2 YYDKDF (reference sequence). CDR3 in amino acids: CATSRGADMMGKLFF. The DNA of the CDR3 is TGTGCCACCAGCAGAGGGGCAGATATGATGGGAAAACTGTTTTTT.

This clone was counted a single time. The chain uses TRBV28 and TRBJ2-7; 14 nucleotides align to TRBD2. V lost 2 bases, J lost 2 bases, and 11 bases stayed unmatched. The germline V gene encodes CDR1 MDHEN and CDR2 SYDVKM. This CDR3 spans 19 amino acids. DNA for the CDR3: TGTGCCAGCAGTTTACCCCCCGGGACTAGCGGGAGTCGGGCCTACGAGCAGTACTTC. Protein product: CASSLPPGTSGSRAYEQYF.

The chain recombines TRBV29-1 with TRBJ2-7, with 7 bases aligning to TRBD2. V shed 7 bases and J 0 bases; nucleotides not matched to a gene: 3. The CDR3 covers 12 residues. Germline CDR1 SQVTM, CDR2 ANQGSEA. The CDR3 region is CSASGSSYEQYF. CDR3 bases: TGCAGCGCTAGCGGTAGCTCCTACGAGCAGTACTTC.

The CDR3 bases are TGTGCCAGCAGCCTCGGACTAGCGGGAGGGCCGAGCGGGGAGCTGTTTTTT. Amino acid sequence: CASSLGLAGGPSGELFF. J is TRBJ2-2 and V is TRBV13, with 15 bases aligning to TRBD2. J lost 7 bases, V lost 5 bases, and 8 bases had no gene match. The CDR3 has 17 amino acids. Per the germline V gene, CDR1 is PRHDT and CDR2 is FYEKMQ (reference sequence).

The chain's CDR3 is CATSRRTSGRAHEQFF. CDR3 bases: TGTGCCACCAGCCGTCGGACTAGCGGGAGGGCCCATGAGCAGTTCTTC. This chain connects TRBV15 to TRBJ2-1; 15 nucleotides align to TRBD2. V lost 5 bases, J lost 8 bases, and 7 bases stayed unmatched. The CDR3 loop spans 16 amino acids. Looked up from germline, CDR1 is LNHNV and CDR2 is YYDKDF (reference sequence).

The chain carries TRBV4-2 and TRBJ2-2, with D possibly TRBD2 on 7 matching bases. The germline V gene has CDR1 LGHNA and CDR2 YNFKEQ. This CDR3 contains 15 residues. The germline V and J ends were trimmed by 1 base and 6 bases, with 12 bases remaining between them. CDR3 loop: CASSQGGGPPGELFF. The CDR3 bases are TGTGCCAGCAGCCAAGGGGGGGGGCCTCCCGGGGAGCTGTTTTTT.

This clone was seen only a few times. V is TRBV19 and J is TRBJ1-1; 9 nucleotides match TRBD1. Germline V gene lookup returns CDR1 LNHDA and CDR2 SQIVND (reference sequence). This CDR3 contains 13 residues. Germline trimming cut 9 bases from V and 4 bases from J; bases unmatched to any gene: 6. CDR3 protein: CASLQGAGTEAFF. Here the CDR3 DNA reads TGTGCCAGCTTACAGGGGGCCGGCACTGAAGCTTTCTTT.

The V gene is TRBV5-1, the J gene TRBJ1-4, with D maybe TRBD1 (5 bases). The germline V gene encodes CDR1 SGHRS and CDR2 YFSETQ. V was pared by 4 bases and J by 4 bases, with 14 bases between. This CDR3 region has 15 residues. Here the CDR3 reads CASSPRQGHNEKLFF. CDR3 nucleotides: TGCGCCAGCAGCCCGCGACAAGGACATAATGAAAAACTGTTTTTT.

In its sample, this clone was seen once. The rearrangement uses TRBV13 and TRBJ2-2; no firm D call. The V gene lost 2 bases and the J gene lost 7 bases, with 5 bases spanning the gap. This CDR3 region has 12 residues. CDR1 and CDR2 from the germline V gene are PRHDT and FYEKMQ (reference sequence). This CDR3 reads CASSLTVGELFF. The CDR3 coding sequence is TGTGCCAGCAGCTTAACGGTCGGGGAGCTGTTTTTT.

A single count supports this clone. This chain links TRBV19 with TRBJ2-7, with TRBD1 matching over 9 bases. The CDR3 sequence is 14 residues long. Losses at the gene ends were 3 bases for V and 3 bases for J; bases not matched to a gene: 3. Germline-derived CDR1 and CDR2 are LNHDA and SQIVND (reference sequence). The CDR3: CASSIGTGHYEQYF. DNA for the CDR3: TGTGCCAGTAGTATCGGGACAGGGCACTACGAGCAGTACTTC. Together with reference TRBV19 and TRBJ2-7, the CDR3 gives the full variable domain: DGGITQSPKYLFRKEGQNVTLSCEQNLNHDAMYWYRQDPGQGLRLIYYSQIVNDFQKGDIAEGYSVSREKKESFPLTVTSAQKNPTAFYLCASSIGTGHYEQYFGPGTRLTVT.

The chain employs TRBV5-1 and TRBJ1-5; D gene uncertain. There are 15 residues in the CDR3. The V end lost 4 bases, the J end lost 0 bases, and 11 bases lay between the germline ends. Germline V CDR1 and CDR2: SGHRS, YFSETQ. The CDR3 region is CASSPDGDSNQPQHF. The CDR3 DNA is TGCGCCAGCAGCCCGGACGGGGATAGCAATCAGCCCCAGCATTTT.

This sequence joins TRBV7-8 and TRBJ1-1; possibly TRBD1 for D (6 bases). This CDR3 is built from 16 residues. Germline assignment: CDR1 SGHVS and CDR2 FQNEAQ. V gave up 7 bases and J gave up 0 bases, with 18 bases separating them. CDR3 sequence: CASKTRQGPLNTEAFF. The DNA for the CDR3 is TGTGCCAGCAAGACCCGCCAGGGGCCCTTGAACACTGAAGCTTTCTTT.

The chain is built from TRBV7-8 and TRBJ1-2; 10 bases align to TRBD1. V shed 5 bases and J 4 bases; nucleotides not matched to a gene: 4. Germline V gene data show CDR1 as SGHVS and CDR2 as FQNEAQ. CDR3 size: 14 residues. CDR3 loop: CASSVDRGPYGYTF. CDR3 bases: TGTGCCAGCAGCGTCGACAGGGGGCCCTATGGCTACACCTTC. The full variable domain, in which reference TRBV7-8 and TRBJ1-2 provide the parts outside the CDR3, is GAGVSQSPRYKVAKRGQDVALRCDPISGHVSLFWYQQALGQGPEFLTYFQNEAQLDKSGLPSDRFFAERPEGSVSTLKIQRTQQEDSAVYLCASSVDRGPYGYTFGSGTRLTVV.

This chain connects TRBV7-2 to TRBJ1-6; D not resolved. With 5 bases removed from V and 7 bases from J, the gap between germline ends came to 12 bases. Germline V gene lookup returns CDR1 SGHTA and CDR2 FQGNSA. The CDR3 runs to 14 residues. The CDR3 nucleotides read TGTGCCAGCAGCATCTCTCAGGCGAATTCACCCCTCCACTTT. This encodes CASSISQANSPLHF.

J is TRBJ1-2 and V is TRBV12-5; 8 bases agree with TRBD1. The germline V gene encodes CDR1 LGHNT and CDR2 FRNRAP. J lost 0 bases, V lost 4 bases, and 10 bases had no gene match. The CDR3 is 17 residues long. DNA for the CDR3: TGTGCTAGTGGTTCACAACAGGGGGGCAGAGCTAACTATGGCTACACCTTC. Amino acids: CASGSQQGGRANYGYTF.